A selection of T cell receptor beta chains follows, all from one sample in a study of CD8 T cells in Susac syndrome. MiXCR was run by TCRdb on the immunoSEQ multiplex PCR reads, yielding one entry per CDR3 protein. The sample lists 150,000 to 160,000 distinct CDR3 sequences; about 94% were seen once. Source material: CD8+ T cells from PBMCs. These receptors all stem from a human donor with multiple sclerosis. Each CDR3 is given with its conserved first and last residue. D genes are given only for firm matches. Some rows mark clone size as missing; the rest say once, few, many or name a class of expanded clone.

V	J	D	size	CDR3	DNA
TRBV11-2	TRBJ2-7	NA	NA	CASRSAGVRAYEQYF	TGTGCCAGCAGATCGGCAGGGGTTCGGGCCTACGAGCAGTACTTC
TRBV7-2	TRBJ2-3	TRBD2	NA	CASSRTSGSTDTQYF	TGTGCCAGCAGCCGGACTAGCGGGAGCACAGATACGCAGTATTTT
TRBV27	TRBJ1-4	NA	NA	CASSFGSISRGKLFF	TGTGCCAGCAGTTTCGGATCCATTTCCAGAGGGAAACTGTTTTTT
TRBV19	TRBJ1-2	TRBD1	NA	CASTHAGTGVGYTF	TGTGCCAGTACACACGCGGGGACAGGGGTTGGCTACACCTTC
TRBV7-9	TRBJ2-1	NA	once	CASSWGTHNEQFF	TGTGCCAGCAGCTGGGGGACCCACAATGAGCAGTTCTTC
TRBV7-9	TRBJ2-5	NA	NA	CASSQPGRGQETQYF	TGTGCCAGCAGCCAACCTGGTAGGGGACAAGAGACCCAGTACTTC
TRBV7-9	TRBJ2-7	NA	NA	CASSLGVQGPVSEQYF	TGTGCCAGCAGCTTAGGAGTACAAGGGCCCGTTTCCGAGCAGTACTTC
TRBV19	TRBJ2-7	TRBD2	NA	CATGTSYEQYF	TGTGCCACCGGGACTAGCTACGAGCAGTACTTC
TRBV27	TRBJ2-7	NA	once	CASSLRGIPYEQYF	TGTGCCAGCAGTTTACGGGGTATCCCCTACGAGCAGTACTTC
TRBV29-1	TRBJ1-2	NA	NA	CSVEDRLLRGYTF	TGCAGCGTTGAAGATCGACTTCTGAGGGGCTACACCTTC
TRBV6-2/TRBV6-3	TRBJ2-7	NA	NA	CASSRRPQEGNEQYF	TGTGCCAGCAGCCGACGGCCCCAGGAAGGGAACGAGCAGTACTTC
TRBV7-9	TRBJ2-1	NA	NA	CASSFPQGNVYEQFF	TGTGCCAGCAGCTTCCCCCAGGGGAATGTCTATGAGCAGTTCTTC
TRBV11-2	TRBJ2-7	NA	few	CASSLVLGGLGEQYF	TGTGCCAGCAGCTTAGTCCTCGGCGGTCTAGGGGAGCAGTACTTC
TRBV6-4	TRBJ2-2	NA	NA	CASSDTTTGELFF	TGTGCCAGCAGTGACACTACCACCGGGGAGCTGTTTTTT
TRBV12-3/TRBV12-4	TRBJ1-1	NA	NA	CASRDGTGGTEAFF	TGTGCCAGCAGGGACGGGACTGGGGGGACTGAAGCTTTCTTT
TRBV14	TRBJ1-2	NA	NA	CASSQDPGQGYTF	TGTGCCAGCAGCCAAGACCCAGGGCAAGGCTACACCTTC
TRBV5-1	TRBJ2-3	NA	NA	CASRGHITDTQYF	TGCGCCAGCAGGGGACACATCACAGATACGCAGTATTTT
TRBV12-3/TRBV12-4	TRBJ1-2	NA	NA	CASSLFGGYTF	TGTGCCAGCAGTTTATTTGGTGGCTACACCTTC
TRBV30	TRBJ1-1	NA	NA	CAWIASGTNTEAFF	TGTGCCTGGATTGCGTCAGGGACGAACACTGAAGCTTTCTTT
TRBV4-3	TRBJ2-3	TRBD2	NA	CASSQDPTSGGAQGTQYF	TGCGCCAGCAGCCAAGACCCGACTAGCGGGGGGGCACAGGGTACGCAGTATTTT
TRBV5-1	TRBJ2-7	NA	NA	CASSLDWDSYEQYF	TGCGCCAGCAGCTTGGACTGGGACTCCTACGAGCAGTACTTC
TRBV3-1	TRBJ2-2	NA	NA	CASSQAEFPGELFF	TGTGCCAGCAGCCAAGCCGAGTTCCCCGGGGAGCTGTTTTTT
TRBV3-1	TRBJ2-1	NA	NA	CASSQDRGPSYNEQFF	TGTGCCAGCAGCCAAGATCGGGGGCCCTCCTACAATGAGCAGTTCTTC
TRBV27	TRBJ2-3	NA	NA	CASSLALTSDTQYF	TGTGCCAGCAGTTTAGCGCTAACCTCAGATACGCAGTATTTT
TRBV7-2	TRBJ1-2	NA	NA	CASTLDYGYTF	TGTGCCAGCACCTTGGACTATGGCTACACCTTC
TRBV2	TRBJ2-7	NA	NA	CASSEYGIGSYEQYF	TGTGCCAGCAGTGAATATGGGATTGGGTCCTACGAGCAGTACTTC
TRBV7-9	TRBJ2-5	NA	NA	CASSLDGAQYF	TGTGCCAGCAGCCTCGACGGGGCCCAGTACTTC
TRBV6-2/TRBV6-3	TRBJ2-1	TRBD1	few	CASRRGQGYNEQFF	TGTGCCAGCAGGAGGGGACAGGGGTACAATGAGCAGTTCTTC
TRBV7-2	TRBJ2-2	NA	once	CASRVLANTGELFF	TGTGCCAGCAGGGTACTAGCGAACACCGGGGAGCTGTTTTTT
TRBV27	TRBJ2-7	NA	NA	CASSPVLASYEQYF	TGTGCCAGCAGTCCCGTTTTGGCCTCCTACGAGCAGTACTTC
TRBV27	TRBJ2-7	TRBD2	once	CASTVWGGYEQYF	TGTGCCTCCACAGTTTGGGGGGGCTACGAGCAGTACTTC
TRBV11-2	TRBJ2-2	TRBD1	NA	CASSDHNRGRLFF	TGTGCCAGCAGCGACCATAACAGGGGGCGGCTGTTTTTT
TRBV11-2	TRBJ2-7	NA	NA	CASSLAYRGTYEQYF	TGTGCCAGCAGCTTAGCCTATAGGGGAACCTACGAGCAGTACTTC
TRBV7-2	TRBJ1-5	TRBD1	NA	CASSRRGTDNQPQHF	TGTGCCAGCAGCAGGAGGGGGACAGATAATCAGCCCCAGCATTTT
TRBV27	TRBJ2-1	TRBD1	NA	CASSRTDRGAYNEQFF	TGTGCCAGCAGCCGGACCGACAGGGGGGCCTACAATGAGCAGTTCTTC
TRBV20-1	TRBJ2-3	NA	NA	CSAMGRSTDTQYF	TGCAGTGCTATGGGGCGGAGCACAGATACGCAGTATTTT
TRBV5-6	TRBJ1-5	NA	NA	CASSLWLEGAQHF	TGTGCCAGCAGCTTGTGGCTGGAGGGGGCCCAGCATTTT
TRBV30	TRBJ1-1	NA	NA	CAWSEYIGSNTEAFF	TGTGCCTGGAGTGAATACATCGGGAGCAACACTGAAGCTTTCTTT
TRBV20-1	TRBJ2-5	NA	NA	CSADDSLVETQYF	TGCAGTGCCGACGACTCATTGGTGGAGACCCAGTACTTC
TRBV20-1	TRBJ2-7	NA	NA	CSARAEGGYEQYF	TGCAGTGCTAGAGCCGAAGGCGGATACGAGCAGTACTTC
TRBV9	TRBJ2-7	TRBD1	NA	CASSVTGDLSYEQYF	TGTGCCAGCAGCGTTACAGGGGACCTCTCCTACGAGCAGTACTTC
TRBV3-1	TRBJ1-4	TRBD1	NA	CASSRSRQGREKLFF	TGTGCCAGCAGCCGATCCAGACAGGGCCGTGAAAAACTGTTTTTT
TRBV9	TRBJ1-6	NA	NA	CASSATGRGNSPLHF	TGTGCCAGCAGCGCCACAGGGAGGGGGAATTCACCCCTCCACTTT
TRBV7-2	TRBJ1-5	TRBD1	NA	CASRLTGFPSNQPQHF	TGTGCCAGCAGGCTGACAGGGTTTCCGAGCAATCAGCCCCAGCATTTT
TRBV28	TRBJ1-6	NA	NA	CASSLRDRSKNSPLHF	TGTGCCAGCAGTCTCCGTGACAGGTCCAAAAATTCACCCCTCCACTTT